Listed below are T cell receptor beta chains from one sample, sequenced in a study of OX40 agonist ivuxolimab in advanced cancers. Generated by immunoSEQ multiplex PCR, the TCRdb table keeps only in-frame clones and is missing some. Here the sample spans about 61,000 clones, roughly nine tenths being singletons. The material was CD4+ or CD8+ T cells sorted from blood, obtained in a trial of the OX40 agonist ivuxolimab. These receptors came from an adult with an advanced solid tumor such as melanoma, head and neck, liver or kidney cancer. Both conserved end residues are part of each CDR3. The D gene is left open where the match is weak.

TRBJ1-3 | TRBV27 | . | CASSLVGATGNTIYF | TGTGCCAGCAGTTTGGTGGGGGCGACAGGAAACACCATATATTTT
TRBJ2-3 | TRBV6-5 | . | CASSYRGVTTDTQYF | TGTGCCAGCAGTTACAGGGGGGTCACCACAGATACGCAGTATTTT
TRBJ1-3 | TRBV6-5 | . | CASRPTRAGNTIYF | TGTGCCAGCAGGCCCACGCGAGCTGGAAACACCATATATTTT
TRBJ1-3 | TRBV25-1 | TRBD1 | CASRWTGALGNTIYF | TGTGCCAGCAGATGGACAGGGGCCTTGGGAAACACCATATATTTT
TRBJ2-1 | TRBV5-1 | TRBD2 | CASSLGLLAGRNEQFF | TGCGCCAGCAGCTTGGGGCTACTAGCGGGGAGAAATGAGCAGTTCTTC
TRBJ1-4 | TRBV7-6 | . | CASSFKGLTNEKLFF | TGTGCCAGCAGCTTCAAGGGGTTGACTAATGAAAAACTGTTTTTT
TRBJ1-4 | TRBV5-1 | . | CASSPGGAGNEKLFF | TGCGCCAGCAGCCCTGGAGGGGCAGGGAATGAAAAACTGTTTTTT
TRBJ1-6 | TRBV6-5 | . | CASSSTFGLNNSPLHF | TGTGCCAGCAGTTCGACGTTCGGGCTAAATAATTCACCCCTCCACTTT
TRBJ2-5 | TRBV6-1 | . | CASGDGGPQETQYF | TGTGCCAGCGGGGACGGGGGGCCCCAAGAGACCCAGTACTTC
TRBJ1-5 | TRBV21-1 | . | CASSCRSNQPQHF | TGTGCCAGCAGCTGCCGTAGCAATCAGCCCCAGCATTTT
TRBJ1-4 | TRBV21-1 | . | CASTQGPGQEKLFF | TGTGCCAGCACCCAGGGCCCTGGACAGGAAAAACTGTTTTTT
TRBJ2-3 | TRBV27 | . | CASSFRYTGDTQYF | TGTGCCAGCAGTTTCCGATATACGGGAGATACGCAGTATTTT
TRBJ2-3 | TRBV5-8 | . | CASSLGQRTSTDTQYF | TGTGCCAGCAGTTTAGGACAGAGGACTAGCACAGATACGCAGTATTTT
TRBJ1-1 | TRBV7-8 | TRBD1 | CASRDYGTVNTEAFF | TGTGCCAGCAGGGATTACGGGACAGTTAACACTGAAGCTTTCTTT
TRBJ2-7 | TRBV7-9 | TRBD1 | CASSLGTGIYEQYF | TGTGCCAGCAGCCTGGGGACAGGAATCTACGAGCAGTACTTC
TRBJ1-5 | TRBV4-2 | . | CASSQRSGISNQPQHF | TGTGCCAGCAGCCAACGCTCAGGGATTAGCAATCAGCCCCAGCATTTT
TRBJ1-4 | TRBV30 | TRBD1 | CAWDTGGNEKLFF | TGTGCCTGGGACACAGGGGGTAATGAAAAACTGTTTTTT
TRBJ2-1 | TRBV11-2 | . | CASSFMALKDNEQFF | TGTGCCAGCAGCTTCATGGCTCTAAAAGACAATGAGCAGTTCTTC
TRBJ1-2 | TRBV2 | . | CASSEALRGGGGYTF | TGTGCCAGCAGTGAAGCGCTTCGGGGTGGGGGGGGCTACACCTTC
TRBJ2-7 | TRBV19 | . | CASSINGYEQYF | TGTGCCAGTAGTATAAACGGGTACGAGCAGTACTTC
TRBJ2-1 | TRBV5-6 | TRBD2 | CASSSTSGGAQVSNEQFF | TGTGCCAGCAGCTCCACTAGCGGGGGGGCCCAGGTCTCTAATGAGCAGTTCTTC
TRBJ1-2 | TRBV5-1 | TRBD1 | CASSLGAGGNYGYTF | TGCGCCAGCAGCTTGGGGGCAGGGGGGAACTATGGCTACACCTTC
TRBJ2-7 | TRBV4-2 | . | CASSQDLRGGSYEQYF | TGTGCCAGCAGCCAAGATTTGAGGGGGGGCTCCTACGAGCAGTACTTC
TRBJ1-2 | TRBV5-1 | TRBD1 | CASSIGDRGYGYTF | TGCGCCAGCAGCATAGGGGACAGGGGGTATGGCTACACCTTC
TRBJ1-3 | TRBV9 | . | CASSPWDNPSGNTIYF | TGTGCCAGCAGCCCGTGGGACAATCCCTCTGGAAACACCATATATTTT
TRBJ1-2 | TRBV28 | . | CASSFKGAYIYGYTF | TGTGCCAGCAGTTTCAAAGGGGCGTACATTTATGGCTACACCTTC
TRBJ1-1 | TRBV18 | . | CASSPFSVQGKAEAFF | TGTGCCAGCTCACCTTTTTCCGTTCAGGGTAAGGCTGAAGCTTTCTTT
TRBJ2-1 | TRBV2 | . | CASSDFLTGASYNEQFF | TGTGCCAGCAGCGACTTCTTGACGGGGGCCTCCTACAATGAGCAGTTCTTC
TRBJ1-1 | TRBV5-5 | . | CASSRGTENTEAFF | TGTGCCAGCAGCCGCGGGACGGAGAACACTGAAGCTTTCTTT
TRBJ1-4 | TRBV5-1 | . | CASSFGINEKLFF | TGCGCCAGCAGCTTCGGGATCAATGAAAAACTGTTTTTT
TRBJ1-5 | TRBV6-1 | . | CASSPGLFSNQPQHF | TGTGCCAGCAGTCCCGGGCTGTTTAGCAATCAGCCCCAGCATTTT
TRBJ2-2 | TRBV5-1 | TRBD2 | CASSFGTSGTGELFF | TGCGCCAGCAGCTTCGGGACTAGCGGGACCGGGGAGCTGTTTTTT
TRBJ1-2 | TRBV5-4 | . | CASSLVGNYGYTF | TGTGCCAGCAGCTTGGTAGGGAACTATGGCTACACCTTC
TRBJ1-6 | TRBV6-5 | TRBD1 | CASSYSLTGKTSPLHF | TGTGCCAGCAGTTACTCCCTGACAGGGAAGACTTCACCCCTCCACTTT
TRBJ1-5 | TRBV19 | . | CASSPMLEQPQHF | TGTGCCAGTAGTCCCATGCTGGAGCAGCCCCAGCATTTT
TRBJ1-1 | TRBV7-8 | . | CASSLNERGAFF | TGTGCCAGCAGCTTAAATGAGAGAGGAGCTTTCTTT
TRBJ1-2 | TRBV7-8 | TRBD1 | CASSLGQGAKGYTF | TGTGCCAGCAGCTTAGGACAGGGGGCGAAGGGCTACACCTTC
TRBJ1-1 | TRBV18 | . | CASSQGSNTEAFF | TGTGCCAGCTCCCAAGGATCGAACACTGAAGCTTTCTTT
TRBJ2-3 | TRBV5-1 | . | CASSLSSIAGDTQYF | TGCGCCAGCAGCTTGTCATCCATTGCCGGAGATACGCAGTATTTT
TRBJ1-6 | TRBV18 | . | CTSSPNRSSYNSPLHF | TGTACCAGCTCACCGAACAGGAGCTCCTATAATTCACCCCTCCACTTT
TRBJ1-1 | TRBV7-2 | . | CASSLGTGSTEAFF | TGTGCCAGCAGCTTAGGGACGGGGAGCACTGAAGCTTTCTTT
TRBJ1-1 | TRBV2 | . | CASSEGWGSAEAFF | TGTGCCAGCAGTGAAGGGTGGGGCTCTGCTGAAGCTTTCTTT
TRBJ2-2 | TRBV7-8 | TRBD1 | CASSLAGGQTPGELFF | TGTGCCAGCAGCTTAGCAGGGGGACAGACCCCCGGGGAGCTGTTTTTT
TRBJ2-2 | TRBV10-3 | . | CAISEGLGRNTGELFF | TGTGCCATCAGTGAGGGGCTGGGCCGGAACACCGGGGAGCTGTTTTTT
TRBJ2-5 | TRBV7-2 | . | CASSPLGRIQETQYF | TGTGCCAGCAGCCCCTTGGGCAGGATCCAAGAGACCCAGTACTTC
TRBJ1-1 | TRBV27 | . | CASSRTVAPIMNTEAFF | TGTGCCAGCAGTCGAACGGTCGCGCCGATTATGAACACTGAAGCTTTCTTT
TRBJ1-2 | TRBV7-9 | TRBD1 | CASSPQGGYGYTF | TGTGCCAGCAGCCCGCAGGGGGGCTATGGCTACACCTTC